What follows are 6 T cell receptor beta chains derived from one specimen sequenced in a study of T cells in localized non-small cell lung cancer (dated by TCRdb to 2018 to 2021). Preparation of the library involved the immunoSEQ multiplex PCR assay. TCRdb stores this immuneACCESS table with in-frame sequences only. Part of the clones is absent; in the studies checked, under half of the shortfall reflects unresolved V genes, and no reason is known for the rest. For this sample there are about 1,600 clones; around a third appear just once. In total, the top ten clones hold roughly 7.1% of the sample. The source was lung tumor tissue, collected before any cancer treatment. Every receptor here comes from a female donor older than 55 with stage I lung adenocarcinoma.

The rearrangement joins TRBV6-8 to TRBJ1-2, with 12 bases matching TRBD1. The CDR3 contains 15 residues. CDR1 is MNHGY and CDR2 is SAAAGT in the germline V gene. After removal of 5 bases from V and 4 bases from J, the junction contained 5 bases not matched to a gene. CDR3 amino acids: CASSAGQGAGYGYTF. The CDR3 DNA reads TGTGCCAGCAGTGCGGGACAGGGGGCGGGCTATGGCTACACCTTC.

This clone occurred a few times. The chain carries TRBV6-8 and TRBJ2-6; D gene ambiguous. V lost 8 bases to trimming and J lost 2 bases, with 7 bases between them. The V gene's germline CDR1 is MNHGY and CDR2 SAAAGT. The length of the CDR3 is 13 residues. In DNA form, the CDR3 reads TGTGCCAGCCTTCTTGCTGGGGCCAACGTCCTGACTTTC. This gives the protein CASLLAGANVLTF.

The J gene is TRBJ2-5, the V gene TRBV6-7, with D unresolved. TRBV6-7 is an ORF, and what it does is uncertain. V lost 2 bases, J lost 5 bases, and 6 bases lay in between. The CDR3 runs to 12 residues. The DNA for the CDR3 is TGTGCCAGCAGTTACGGTCAGGAGACCCAGTACTTC. Amino acid sequence: CASSYGQETQYF.

The chain couples TRBV9 to TRBJ2-5, with TRBD1 as a possible D gene (6 bases). Trimming shortened V by 6 bases and J by 2 bases, and 17 bases separated the two germline ends. The CDR3 covers 15 residues. Per germline, CDR1 SGDLS and CDR2 YYNGEE. CDR3 in DNA: TGTGCCAGCAAGGGGTTAGGGGGAAGGCAAGAGACCCAGTACTTC. Translation: CASKGLGGRQETQYF.

This chain uses TRBV19 with TRBJ1-3; no reliable D call. This CDR3 is built from 14 residues. The germline gives CDR1 LNHDA, CDR2 SQIVND (reference sequence). V was shortened by 4 bases and J by 0 bases, with 7 bases between the two germline ends. CDR3 in DNA: TGTGCCAGTAGTAGGACGGACTCTGGAAACACCATATATTTT. The encoded protein is CASSRTDSGNTIYF.

In this sample, this clone is medium-sized. The chain uses TRBV6-8 and TRBJ1-1, with D tentatively TRBD1 (5 bases). The V end lost 0 bases, the J end lost 7 bases, and 9 bases lay between the germline ends. CDR3 size: 13 residues. Germline lookup yields CDR1 MNHGY and CDR2 SAAAGT. The CDR3 reads CASSYSVTDEAFF. CDR3 in DNA: TGTGCCAGCAGTTACTCGGTGACAGATGAAGCTTTCTTT.